This is a list of T cell receptor beta chains from one sample in a study of control samples from healthy donors and cancer patients. The repertoire was sequenced with immunoSEQ multiplex PCR; TCRdb's copy has only in-frame clones and lacks some. The table shows fewer than 85,000 clones, with 91% occurring only once. The sequenced sample consisted of blood. These receptors all come from a man aged 25 to 40 in good health. Each CDR3 is given with its conserved first and last residue. D genes are given only for firm matches. Clone size is shown for a subset of rows, as once, few, many or a class of expanded clone.

d_call: .; clone_size: once; j_call: TRBJ1-4; v_call: TRBV7-2; cdr3_aa: CASRGWGGINEKLFF; cdr3_nt: TGTGCCAGCAGAGGGTGGGGGGGGATTAATGAAAAACTGTTTTTT
d_call: TRBD1; clone_size: .; j_call: TRBJ1-1; v_call: TRBV4-1; cdr3_aa: CASSQGAGGLNTEAFF; cdr3_nt: TGCGCCAGCAGCCAAGGGGCAGGGGGCTTGAACACTGAAGCTTTCTTT
d_call: .; clone_size: .; j_call: TRBJ1-5; v_call: TRBV28; cdr3_aa: CASQESNQPQHF; cdr3_nt: TGTGCCAGCCAGGAGAGCAATCAGCCCCAGCATTTT
d_call: .; clone_size: .; j_call: TRBJ1-1; v_call: TRBV28; cdr3_aa: CASSGVGGVNTEAFF; cdr3_nt: TGTGCCAGCAGTGGGGTGGGAGGGGTCAACACTGAAGCTTTCTTT
d_call: .; clone_size: .; j_call: TRBJ1-2; v_call: TRBV10-3; cdr3_aa: CAISESKGRSYGYTF; cdr3_nt: TGTGCCATCAGTGAGTCAAAGGGACGGTCATATGGCTACACCTTC
d_call: TRBD2; clone_size: .; j_call: TRBJ2-3; v_call: TRBV4-1; cdr3_aa: CASSQGPGLADTQYF; cdr3_nt: TGCGCCAGCAGCCAAGGTCCGGGACTAGCGGATACGCAGTATTTT
d_call: .; clone_size: .; j_call: TRBJ1-1; v_call: TRBV29-1; cdr3_aa: CSVGEDTEAFF; cdr3_nt: TGCAGCGTTGGCGAGGACACTGAAGCTTTCTTT
d_call: .; clone_size: .; j_call: TRBJ2-7; v_call: TRBV28; cdr3_aa: CASRPGGDRTYEQYF; cdr3_nt: TGTGCCAGCCGGCCCGGGGGGGACAGGACCTACGAGCAGTACTTC
d_call: .; clone_size: .; j_call: TRBJ1-5; v_call: TRBV27; cdr3_aa: CASSPGTGLGQPQHF; cdr3_nt: TGTGCCAGCAGTCCCGGGACGGGGCTAGGACAGCCCCAGCATTTT
d_call: .; clone_size: once; j_call: TRBJ1-4; v_call: TRBV2; cdr3_aa: CASSTPSGLGKLFF; cdr3_nt: TGTGCCAGCAGTACCCCCTCGGGTTTGGGAAAACTGTTTTTT
d_call: TRBD1; clone_size: .; j_call: TRBJ1-1; v_call: TRBV9; cdr3_aa: CASSVAGGGTEAFF; cdr3_nt: TGTGCCAGCAGCGTAGCAGGGGGCGGGACTGAAGCTTTCTTT
d_call: .; clone_size: once; j_call: TRBJ1-4; v_call: TRBV12-5; cdr3_aa: CASGLAEGGEKLFF; cdr3_nt: TGTGCTAGTGGTTTGGCAGAGGGGGGTGAAAAACTGTTTTTT
d_call: TRBD1; clone_size: once; j_call: TRBJ1-2; v_call: TRBV2; cdr3_aa: CASSLQGLGYTF; cdr3_nt: TGTGCCAGCAGTTTACAGGGGCTTGGCTACACCTTC
d_call: .; clone_size: .; j_call: TRBJ1-4; v_call: TRBV10-2; cdr3_aa: CASSESIRDTMGLFF; cdr3_nt: TGCGCCAGCAGTGAGTCGATCAGGGACACTATGGGACTGTTTTTT
d_call: TRBD1; clone_size: .; j_call: TRBJ1-2; v_call: TRBV7-2; cdr3_aa: CASSSTGVYYGYTF; cdr3_nt: TGTGCCAGCAGTTCAACAGGGGTTTACTATGGCTACACCTTC
d_call: .; clone_size: once; j_call: TRBJ2-1; v_call: TRBV7-9; cdr3_aa: CASSLMDSPYNEQFF; cdr3_nt: TGTGCCAGCAGCTTGATGGACAGTCCCTACAATGAGCAGTTCTTC
d_call: .; clone_size: .; j_call: TRBJ1-1; v_call: TRBV19; cdr3_aa: CASSSPGQRGTEAFF; cdr3_nt: TGTGCCAGTAGCTCCCCCGGACAAAGAGGAACTGAAGCTTTCTTT
d_call: .; clone_size: .; j_call: TRBJ2-7; v_call: TRBV5-4; cdr3_aa: CASSLLGAEVIYEQYF; cdr3_nt: TGTGCCAGCAGCTTATTGGGGGCGGAGGTAATCTACGAGCAGTACTTC
d_call: .; clone_size: .; j_call: TRBJ2-5; v_call: TRBV6-2/TRBV6-3; cdr3_aa: CASSSFRDTPITQETQYF; cdr3_nt: TGTGCCAGCAGTTCTTTTAGGGATACACCAATAACCCAAGAGACCCAGTACTTC
d_call: .; clone_size: .; j_call: TRBJ1-1; v_call: TRBV27; cdr3_aa: CASSLLGPNTEAFF; cdr3_nt: TGTGCCAGCAGTTTGTTAGGGCCTAACACTGAAGCTTTCTTT
d_call: .; clone_size: .; j_call: TRBJ1-2; v_call: TRBV10-3; cdr3_aa: CAITAEVEGGGYTF; cdr3_nt: TGTGCCATCACTGCGGAGGTGGAGGGGGGTGGCTACACCTTC
d_call: .; clone_size: .; j_call: TRBJ1-1; v_call: TRBV30; cdr3_aa: CAWQKRGPYTEAFF; cdr3_nt: TGTGCCTGGCAGAAGAGGGGACCCTACACTGAAGCTTTCTTT
d_call: .; clone_size: .; j_call: TRBJ1-6; v_call: TRBV6-4; cdr3_aa: CASSSARDSPLHF; cdr3_nt: TGTGCCAGCAGTTCCGCCCGGGATTCACCCCTCCACTTT
d_call: .; clone_size: .; j_call: TRBJ1-5; v_call: TRBV27; cdr3_aa: CASSQGPHQPQHF; cdr3_nt: TGTGCCAGCAGTCAGGGACCCCATCAGCCCCAGCATTTT
d_call: TRBD1; clone_size: .; j_call: TRBJ1-5; v_call: TRBV5-1; cdr3_aa: CASSQGASNQPQHF; cdr3_nt: TGCGCCAGCAGCCAGGGGGCGAGCAATCAGCCCCAGCATTTT
d_call: .; clone_size: once; j_call: TRBJ2-1; v_call: TRBV28; cdr3_aa: CASSLWGSYNEQFF; cdr3_nt: TGTGCCAGCAGTTTATGGGGGTCCTACAATGAGCAGTTCTTC
d_call: .; clone_size: .; j_call: TRBJ1-2; v_call: TRBV5-6; cdr3_aa: CASSPPGANYGYTF; cdr3_nt: TGTGCCAGCAGCCCGCCGGGGGCTAACTATGGCTACACCTTC
d_call: .; clone_size: .; j_call: TRBJ2-2; v_call: TRBV5-1; cdr3_aa: CASSHTGLERELFF; cdr3_nt: TGCGCCAGCAGCCACACAGGTCTCGAGCGGGAGCTGTTTTTT
d_call: .; clone_size: .; j_call: TRBJ2-7; v_call: TRBV4-1; cdr3_aa: CASSQSSQVLRYEQYF; cdr3_nt: TGCGCCAGCAGCCAATCCTCGCAGGTCCTAAGGTACGAGCAGTACTTC
d_call: .; clone_size: .; j_call: TRBJ2-7; v_call: TRBV19; cdr3_aa: CASSPQGSSYGQYF; cdr3_nt: TGTGCCAGTAGTCCTCAGGGGTCCTCCTACGGGCAGTACTTC
d_call: TRBD1; clone_size: .; j_call: TRBJ1-2; v_call: TRBV10-3; cdr3_aa: CAISARDRGDGYTF; cdr3_nt: TGTGCCATCAGTGCCCGGGACAGGGGAGATGGCTACACCTTC
d_call: TRBD1; clone_size: .; j_call: TRBJ2-7; v_call: TRBV10-3; cdr3_aa: CATSPGQGNYEQYF; cdr3_nt: TGTGCCACTTCTCCGGGACAGGGCAACTACGAGCAGTACTTC
d_call: TRBD2; clone_size: .; j_call: TRBJ2-7; v_call: TRBV3-1/TRBV3-2; cdr3_aa: CASRGEPPEQYF; cdr3_nt: TGTGCCAGCCGGGGGGAGCCTCCCGAGCAGTACTTC
d_call: .; clone_size: .; j_call: TRBJ2-5; v_call: TRBV18; cdr3_aa: CASSPWETQYF; cdr3_nt: TGTGCCAGCTCACCCTGGGAGACCCAGTACTTC
d_call: .; clone_size: .; j_call: TRBJ2-1; v_call: TRBV30; cdr3_aa: CAWSSGEQFF; cdr3_nt: TGTGCCTGGAGTTCAGGTGAGCAGTTCTTC
d_call: .; clone_size: .; j_call: TRBJ1-1; v_call: TRBV19; cdr3_aa: CASSILSGNTEAFF; cdr3_nt: TGTGCCAGTAGTATCTTGTCGGGGAACACTGAAGCTTTCTTT
d_call: TRBD2; clone_size: .; j_call: TRBJ2-2; v_call: TRBV5-1; cdr3_aa: CASSLEGTGGAGELFF; cdr3_nt: TGCGCCAGCAGCTTGGAAGGGACGGGAGGAGCCGGGGAGCTGTTTTTT
d_call: TRBD2; clone_size: .; j_call: TRBJ2-3; v_call: TRBV3-1/TRBV3-2; cdr3_aa: CASSHDLGLAGDDSDTQYF; cdr3_nt: TGTGCCAGCAGCCACGACCTAGGACTAGCGGGAGATGATTCGGATACGCAGTATTTT
d_call: .; clone_size: once; j_call: TRBJ2-4; v_call: TRBV4-3; cdr3_aa: CASSQEGGVNIQYF; cdr3_nt: TGCGCCAGCAGCCAAGAAGGAGGGGTAAACATTCAGTACTTC
d_call: .; clone_size: .; j_call: TRBJ1-4; v_call: TRBV28; cdr3_aa: CASNTMTGVGEKLFF; cdr3_nt: TGTGCCAGCAATACAATGACAGGAGTAGGTGAAAAACTGTTTTTT
d_call: .; clone_size: once; j_call: TRBJ1-3; v_call: TRBV6-5; cdr3_aa: CASSYKGFPSGNTIYF; cdr3_nt: TGTGCCAGCAGTTACAAGGGCTTTCCCTCTGGAAACACCATATATTTT
d_call: .; clone_size: .; j_call: TRBJ1-3; v_call: TRBV19; cdr3_aa: CASSPGDSAGNTIYF; cdr3_nt: TGTGCCAGTAGCCCAGGGGACTCCGCTGGAAACACCATATATTTT
d_call: TRBD2; clone_size: .; j_call: TRBJ2-1; v_call: TRBV9; cdr3_aa: CASSVIRDYPSEQFF; cdr3_nt: TGTGCCAGCAGCGTTATCAGGGACTACCCGAGCGAGCAGTTCTTC
d_call: TRBD2; clone_size: .; j_call: TRBJ2-1; v_call: TRBV10-1; cdr3_aa: CASRLMSGSPISYNEQFF; cdr3_nt: TGCGCCAGCAGGCTGATGAGCGGGAGCCCCATCTCCTACAATGAGCAGTTCTTC
d_call: .; clone_size: .; j_call: TRBJ2-5; v_call: TRBV20-1; cdr3_aa: CSARDQETQYF; cdr3_nt: TGCAGTGCTAGAGATCAAGAGACCCAGTACTTC
d_call: .; clone_size: .; j_call: TRBJ2-3; v_call: TRBV24-1; cdr3_aa: CATSDGQGRRTDTQYF; cdr3_nt: TGTGCCACCAGTGATGGCCAGGGGAGACGCACAGATACGCAGTATTTT